This T cell receptor beta chain was sequenced for a study of blood T cell repertoires in COVID-19. Study details: The cDNA or gDNA used as material had been derived from T cells, B-cell-depleted T cells, or PBMCs.

The V segment lost 4 bases and the J segment 5 bases; nucleotides outside the gene matches: 8. This CDR3 spans 16 amino acids. From germline, CDR1 is MNHEY and CDR2 SMNVEV (reference sequence). Under the authors' procedure: Amplified reference gene primers provided the basis for estimating nucleated cell counts. Using immunoSEQ multiplex PCR, the repertoire was profiled, and TCRdb retains in-frame clones only, with some absent. That table is the source of V, J and clone size, and D and trimming were worked out from the DNA. Of about 93,000 clones listed, more than 65% are singletons. This clonotype was obtained from a human donor in a cohort sampled during active COVID-19. Sequenced sample: peripheral blood. The chain joins TRBV27 to TRBJ2-2; 9 bases match TRBD2. CDR3 sequence reads: CASSSASGVGTGELFF. In DNA, the CDR3 is TGTGCCAGCAGTTCAGCTAGCGGGGTTGGGACCGGGGAGCTGTTTTTT.